Below are 9 T cell receptor beta chains sequenced from a single sample in a study of blood T cell repertoires in COVID-19. Profiled with immunoSEQ multiplex PCR; TCRdb holds only in-frame clones, not every one. The sample includes fewer than 65,000 clones, approximately 82% of them seen just once. The source material was peripheral blood. These receptors were taken from a man aged 60 to 69 with acute or convalescent COVID-19.

The rearrangement uses TRBV9 and TRBJ1-2; a possible D gene is TRBD1 (5 bases). V shed 4 bases and J shed 5 bases, with 15 bases lying between them. The CDR3 has 14 residues. Germline lookup yields CDR1 SGDLS and CDR2 YYNGEE. CDR3 bases: TGTGCCAGCAGCCCCGACAGACAGACGTATGGCTACACCTTC. Translating gives CASSPDRQTYGYTF.

The chain combines TRBV2 with TRBJ1-2, with no clear D. The CDR3 has 12 amino acids. Germline CDR1 SNHLY, CDR2 FYNNEI. The V end lost 4 bases, the J end lost 7 bases, and 10 bases lay between the germline ends. CDR3 nucleotides: TGTGCCAGCAGTGGAGCCGCCGGTGGCTACACCTTC. This sequence encodes CASSGAAGGYTF.

CDR3 coding DNA: TGTGCCAGCAGCTTCCATCCCGGGTTGGCGCAGTTCTTC. Translated, it gives CASSFHPGLAQFF. The rearrangement links TRBV11-3 to TRBJ2-1; D remains unclear. V dropped 3 bases and J dropped 12 bases, with 15 bases sitting between them. Germline V gene sequence: CDR1 SGHNT, CDR2 YENEEA. The CDR3 runs 13 residues.

The V gene is TRBV6-1, the J gene TRBJ1-1; D gene uncertain. Trimming cost V 3 bases and J 2 bases, with 7 bases left between them. This CDR3 contains 13 residues. The germline CDR1 and CDR2 sequences are MNHNS and SASEGT. For the CDR3, the DNA is TGTGCCAGCAGTGACACATATAACACTGAAGCTTTCTTT. This gives the protein CASSDTYNTEAFF.

The V and J genes are TRBV5-4 and TRBJ2-2; D is unresolved. The V end lost 3 bases, the J end lost 2 bases, and 5 bases lay between the germline ends. In germline, CDR1 is SGHNT, CDR2 YYREEE (reference sequence). The CDR3 covers 13 residues. The CDR3 region has the DNA TGTGCCAGCAGCTCTTTAAACACCGGGGAGCTGTTTTTT. Encoded protein: CASSSLNTGELFF.

The J gene is TRBJ2-5, the V gene TRBV11-3, with 11 positions matching TRBD2. Unmatched junction bases numbered 0, after V lost 1 base and J lost 2 bases. The CDR3 is made up of 15 amino acids. In germline, CDR1 is SGHNT, CDR2 YENEEA. CDR3: CASSLGLAGQETQYF. DNA of the CDR3: TGTGCCAGCAGCTTAGGACTAGCGGGACAAGAGACCCAGTACTTC.

The gene calls are TRBV2 and TRBJ1-1; a weak D match, TRBD1 (6 bases). CDR1 and CDR2 (germline): SNHLY, FYNNEI. Trimming cost V 6 bases and J 1 base, with 15 bases left between them. The CDR3 consists of 15 residues. As DNA, the CDR3 is TGTGCCAGCAGCCCCTTCGGACAGCAGAACACTGAAGCTTTCTTT. Its translation is CASSPFGQQNTEAFF.

The CDR3: CSAATGGAMDGYTF. The CDR3 nucleotides read TGCAGCGCCGCGACAGGGGGCGCCATGGACGGCTACACCTTC. This chain uses TRBV29-1 with TRBJ1-2; 10 positions match TRBD1. Germline assignment: CDR1 SQVTM and CDR2 ANQGSEA. V shed 7 bases, J shed 8 bases, and the junction held 13 bases outside the gene matches. CDR3 length: 14 amino acids.

The chain recombines TRBV12-5 with TRBJ1-1, with 7 bases fitting TRBD1. CDR1 and CDR2 (germline): LGHNT, FRNRAP. The J segment lost 5 bases and the V segment lost 2 bases, leaving 2 bases of the junction unmatched. CDR3 length equals 13 residues. The CDR3 protein is CASGLTGATEAFF. The DNA for the CDR3 is TGTGCTAGTGGTTTGACAGGGGCAACTGAAGCTTTCTTT. Full variable domain (missing parts from reference TRBV12-5 and TRBJ1-1): DARVTQTPRHKVTEMGQEVTMRCQPILGHNTVFWYRQTMMQGLELLAYFRNRAPLDDSGMPKDRFSAEMPDATLATLKIQPSEPRDSAVYFCASGLTGATEAFFGQGTRLTVV.